The 8 T cell receptor beta chains below come from one sample, sequenced in a study of blood T cells in healthy people across ages. The second PCR ran roughly 7 to 12 cycles with a sample-barcoded 5' primer and J-beta primers. TCRdb independently ran MiXCR on the 5' RACE reads; one entry per CDR3 protein. The table lists 1.5 million to 2 million distinct CDR3 sequences, just under 50% of them singletons. The sequenced material came from blood. All receptors come from a woman aged 40 to 49 in good health.

The V and J genes are TRBV6-5 and TRBJ2-5; TRBD1 is a possible D gene (5 bases). Near its end, the DNA agrees better with TRBJ2-7, so the J call may be wrong. This CDR3 is built from 13 residues. Germline V gene data show CDR1 as MNHEY and CDR2 as SVGAGI. The CDR3 coding sequence is TGTGCCAGCAGTTACGGACAATCCAACGAGCAGTACTTC. Its protein product is CASSYGQSNEQYF.

The chain employs TRBV4-2 and TRBJ1-6; D gene ambiguous. Trimming cost V 1 base and J 10 bases, with 11 bases left between them. CDR1 and CDR2 from the germline V gene are LGHNA and YNFKEQ. This CDR3 contains 14 residues. CDR3 in DNA: TGTGCCAGCAGCCAAGCCCCGACTCAGTCACCCCTCCACTTT. This codes for CASSQAPTQSPLHF.

V is TRBV5-6 and J is TRBJ2-1; no clear D. The CDR3 has 15 residues. CDR1 is SGHDT, CDR2 YYEEEE, per germline. V shed 0 bases and J shed 8 bases, with 15 bases lying between them. The CDR3 region has the DNA TGTGCCAGCAGCTTGGTGGACGGCCTTGGTGATGAGCAGTTCTTC. Translation: CASSLVDGLGDEQFF.

This clonotype was observed a handful of times. This chain uses TRBV7-3 with TRBJ2-1; D not resolved. Germline CDR1 and CDR2: SGHTA and FQGTGA. Trimming stripped 4 bases from V and 7 bases from J, with 11 bases between. This CDR3 contains 13 residues. The CDR3 spells CASSSGAHNEQFF. The CDR3 bases are TGTGCCAGCAGCTCAGGTGCTCATAATGAGCAGTTCTTC.

The chain's CDR3 is CASSATVGRGTYTDTQYF. The CDR3 bases are TGTGCCAGCAGCGCCACGGTCGGGCGGGGGACCTACACAGATACGCAGTATTTT. The chain has TRBV7-3 and TRBJ2-3; 7 bases map to TRBD2. The CDR3 spans 18 residues. V shed 5 bases and J 2 bases; nucleotides not matched to a gene: 16. Germline CDR1 reads SGHTA; CDR2 reads FQGTGA. The variable domain in full, with the rest retrieved from reference TRBV7-3 and TRBJ2-3, is GAGVSQTPSNKVTEKGKYVELRCDPISGHTALYWYRQSLGQGPEFLIYFQGTGAADDSGLPNDRFFAVRPEGSVSTLKIQRTERGDSAVYLCASSATVGRGTYTDTQYFGPGTRLTVL.

This clonotype was recorded at least ten times. The chain carries TRBV18 and TRBJ2-5, with D hard to call. CDR1 is KGHSH and CDR2 is LQKENI in the germline V gene. V shed 2 bases and J shed 2 bases, with 6 bases lying between them. This CDR3 is 13 amino acids long. The CDR3 sequence: CASSPTRQETQYF. CDR3 in DNA: TGTGCCAGCTCACCAACACGTCAAGAGACCCAGTACTTC.

V gene TRBV24-1 combines with J gene TRBJ2-3; 7 nucleotides match TRBD1. In germline, CDR1 is KGHDR, CDR2 SFDVKD. The V gene end was trimmed by 6 bases and the J gene end by 2 bases; junction bases not matched to a gene: 4. The CDR3 is 14 amino acids. CDR3 DNA: TGTGCCACCAGTCTTGGACAGGCCACAGATACGCAGTATTTT. It encodes CATSLGQATDTQYF.

The gene calls are TRBV14 and TRBJ2-1; 8 bases match TRBD2. J lost 6 bases, V lost 1 base, and 8 bases had no gene match. The length of the CDR3 is 16 residues. CDR1 is SGHDN and CDR2 is FVKESK in the germline V gene. The CDR3 bases are TGTGCCAGCAGCCAAGCGGGGACTAGTCCGGCCAATGAGCAGTTCTTC. Translating it yields CASSQAGTSPANEQFF.